Reported below is one T cell receptor beta chain. Its antigen is not yet known. The sample holds no much larger clone one base away, and base qualities are not on file. Read against the paper, the sample's time point label means: cycle 2 day 1 (C2D1) of nivolumab. Relapse after autologous stem cell transplantation had occurred in all trial patients, and cohorts A, B and C were distinguished by prior brentuximab vedotin exposure. The trial cohort was composed of approximately 56 patients with relapsed/refractory classical Hodgkin lymphoma, for whom complete response, partial response or progressive disease was recorded as best overall response. Trial patients were treated with single-agent nivolumab in the multi-cohort phase II CheckMate 205 trial. Best overall response was determined by an independent review committee according to the 2007 International Working Group response criteria. Trial PBMCs were collected just before the start of nivolumab (C1D1) and during therapy at cycle 2 day 1 and cycle 4 day 1. Peripheral blood was collected in 8 mL Vacutainer Cell Preparation Tubes, from which PBMCs were isolated by centrifugation and then cryopreserved.

This sample was included in a study of PD-1 blockade in classical Hodgkin lymphoma (dated by TCRdb to the early 2020s). In terms of the full investigation: Nivolumab dosing was 3 mg/kg intravenously every 2 weeks, continuing until either disease progression or unacceptable toxicity. To define a peripheral blood immune signature of response to PD-1 blockade in classical Hodgkin lymphoma, the study combined TCR beta sequencing with CyTOF.

The Qiagen DNeasy kit was used to extract genomic DNA both from unsorted PBMCs and from the negatively selected CD4+ and CD8+ fractions. Amplification of TCR beta CDR3 regions was done by immunoSEQ multiplex PCR with primers that anneal to V and J segments. Amplification bias was minimized using a synthetic immune receptor repertoire, and residual bias was removed computationally after sequencing. As for the authors' bioinformatics: Repertoire diversity was quantified as the Shannon entropy index using custom Python scripts. Unsorted, CD4+ and CD8+ repertoires were analyzed separately, except for combined analyses in which CD4+ and CD8+ sequences were merged in silico. Clonal expansion was defined as at least a 2-fold frequency increase after treatment relative to C1D1, with a pseudocount of 0.5 for undetected baseline clones. Clones with 0 or 1 copy at C1D1 were defined as singleton clones, while clones with 2 or more copies were defined as non-singleton clones. Clones expanded in unsorted samples were labelled as CD4+, CD8+ or unknown by matching protein sequences in sorted samples from the same patient. Wilcoxon tests on paired samples were used to test diversity changes from C1D1 to C4D1. The table comes from immuneACCESS by way of TCRdb, which keeps in-frame sequences with V and J called. Part of the clones is missing from these tables; in studies checked, under half for an unresolved V gene and the rest for unknown reasons. From that table come the V and J calls and clone size; the DNA was used to work out D and trimming. The sample table contains around 25,000 clones; only one count was recorded for roughly 65% of them. The leading ten clones occupy about an eighth of the sample.

Broad study findings and their caveats: Newly diagnosed patients were reported to have lower baseline TCR diversity than healthy donors, and relapsed/refractory patients were reported to have lower baseline TCR diversity still. Lower diversity was observed in patients in whom nivolumab was started less than 1 year after ASCT, and these patients were excluded from later analyses so that confounding by immune reconstitution would be avoided. Trial patients achieving complete response had baseline diversity similar to newly diagnosed patients, whereas partial responders and progressors had significantly lower diversity. The study covered only a single clinical trial cohort, and the causes of the repertoire differences, possibly disease activity or prior therapy, were still not defined. A significant rise by C4D1 was seen in CD4+ but not CD8+ TCR diversity (p=0.0027 vs p=0.16), with the rise being most apparent in complete responders (p=0.02).

The sequence came from a human donor with classical Hodgkin lymphoma. Sequenced here: peripheral blood mononuclear cells (PBMCs), sampled before the second cycle of nivolumab.

The CDR3 here reads CASSYLGNYGYTF. The nucleotides read TGTGCCAGCAGTTACTTGGGTAACTATGGCTACACCTTC. Recombination linked TRBV6-6 to TRBJ1-2; the D gene is not confidently resolved. The germline V gene (reference sequence) supplies CDR1 MNHNY and CDR2 SVGAGI. Between the V and J ends, shortened by 1 base and 1 base respectively, the junction contains 4 bases. The CDR3 sequence holds 13 residues, the cysteine and phenylalanine included. Only CDR3 DNA is held: 39 bases, read in frame from base 1.